This T cell receptor beta chain stems from a study of T cells after yellow fever vaccination. Regarding this clonotype: Its antigen remains unknown.

The CDR3 covers 15 residues. Germline values: CDR1 SGHTA, CDR2 FQGNSA. V was clipped by 5 bases and J by 3 bases; unmatched bases: 7. Overall study results and limits: Shared CD4/CD8 clonotypes were a small share, likely from convergent recombination.

5'RACE template switching added a universal primer site and UMIs to TCR cDNA. One entry per CDR3 protein results from TCRdb running MiXCR on the 5' RACE reads. The table records 550,000 to 750,000 distinct CDR3 sequences, about 13% of them present only once. The starting material was PBMCs, obtained on the day of the yellow fever booster vaccination. This chain joins TRBV7-2 and TRBJ2-7, with 10 bases identical to TRBD1. The TCR sequence derives from a man aged 25-40 years who received the YFV17D yellow fever vaccine. The CDR3 loop is CASSLDGTGDYEQYF. CDR3 sequence (DNA): TGTGCCAGCAGCCTCGACGGGACAGGGGACTACGAGCAGTACTTC.